The 6 T cell receptor beta chains in this list originate from one sample, sequenced in a study of beta chain features in type 1 diabetes. As every portion of the isolated RNA was reverse transcribed, the sequencing read expressed TCRB transcripts. The assay was immunoSEQ multiplex PCR, and TCRdb's table has in-frame clones only and misses some. There are hundreds of thousands of clones in the sample; 13% to 15% occur only once, and roughly 6.7% lies in the top ten. Material: central memory CD4+ T cells from blood. These receptors were taken from a man aged 25 to 40 in good health.

This clone appeared a few times. This chain links TRBV14 with TRBJ2-1, with D unclear. Between the trimmed V and J ends, which lost 4 bases and 7 bases, there was a span of 14 bases. Germline CDR1 reads SGHDN; CDR2 reads FVKESK. The CDR3 has 14 amino acids. In DNA, the CDR3 is TGTGCCAGCAGCCCCAGGATTTTTTCAAATGAGCAGTTCTTC. It encodes CASSPRIFSNEQFF.

This clone was counted ten times or more. The J gene is TRBJ2-2, the V gene TRBV28; the D is unclear. V lost 4 bases, J lost 2 bases, and 5 bases lay in between. This CDR3 is built from 13 residues. Germline CDR1 MDHEN, CDR2 SYDVKM. This CDR3 reads CASSSTNTGELFF. The CDR3 coding sequence is TGTGCCAGCAGTTCCACAAACACCGGGGAGCTGTTTTTT. The full variable domain, with the rest looked up from reference TRBV28 and TRBJ2-2, is DVKVTQSSRYLVKRTGEKVFLECVQDMDHENMFWYRQDPGLGLRLIYFSYDVKMKEKGDIPEGYSVSREKKERFSLILESASTNQTSMYLCASSSTNTGELFFGEGSRLTVL.

The CDR3 DNA reads TGTGCCAGCAGCCTAGGGATTACGGGGGAGACCCAGTACTTC. It encodes CASSLGITGETQYF. V usage is TRBV5-6 and J usage is TRBJ2-5; the D gene is possibly TRBD2 (5 bases). V was clipped by 4 bases and J by 5 bases, with 15 bases between them. The CDR3 is 14 amino acids. Germline CDR1 is SGHDT and CDR2 is YYEEEE.

This clone was detected ten times or more. V gene TRBV18 combines with J gene TRBJ1-6; D possibly corresponds to TRBD1 (5 bases). CDR1 and CDR2 (germline): KGHSH, LQKENI. The V gene lost 2 bases and the J gene lost 9 bases, with 11 bases spanning the gap. The CDR3 is made up of 14 amino acids. The CDR3 DNA follows: TGTGCCAGCTCACCAACCGATGGGGGTTCACCCCTCCACTTT. Protein product: CASSPTDGGSPLHF.

This clone turned up a few times. The chain carries TRBV9 and TRBJ2-7; D may be TRBD2 (6 bases). The V and J ends lost 4 bases and 3 bases respectively, with 8 bases between them. The V gene's germline CDR1 is SGDLS and CDR2 YYNGEE. The CDR3 extends over 12 amino acids. The CDR3 coding sequence is TGTGCCAGCAGCTTGCGGGGCTACGAGCAGTACTTC. Its protein product is CASSLRGYEQYF.

The gene calls are TRBV29-1 and TRBJ1-5; 8 positions agree with TRBD1. CDR1 and CDR2 (germline): SQVTM, ANQGSEA. With V trimmed by 5 bases and J by 7 bases, 7 bases remained unmatched. The CDR3 contains 13 residues. CDR3 sequence reads: CSVSQGGKQPQHF. CDR3 DNA sequence: TGCAGCGTTTCACAGGGGGGAAAACAGCCCCAGCATTTT.